This record concerns one T cell receptor beta chain sequence. The germline V and J ends were trimmed by 5 bases and 7 bases, with 6 bases remaining between them. The CDR3 length is 10 residues. Germline CDR1 reads SEHNR; CDR2 reads FQNEAQ (reference sequence). Per the authors' pipeline: Estimated nucleated cell counts came from reference gene primer amplification. TCRdb's copy holds only in-frame clones and misses some; the assay was immunoSEQ multiplex PCR. That table furnishes V, J and clone size, whereas the DNA furnished D and trimming. There are roughly 220,000 clones in the sample; around nine tenths occur only once, and 3% to 3.5% lies in the top ten. These data are taken from a study of blood T cell repertoires in COVID-19.

This TCR was recovered from a man in his 60s with acute or convalescent COVID-19. This sequence joins TRBV7-9 and TRBJ2-7; tentatively, D is TRBD1 (6 bases). Source material: peripheral blood. The CDR3 DNA reads as TGTGCCAGCAGCCAGGGGGAGCAGTACTTC. It translates to CASSQGEQYF.